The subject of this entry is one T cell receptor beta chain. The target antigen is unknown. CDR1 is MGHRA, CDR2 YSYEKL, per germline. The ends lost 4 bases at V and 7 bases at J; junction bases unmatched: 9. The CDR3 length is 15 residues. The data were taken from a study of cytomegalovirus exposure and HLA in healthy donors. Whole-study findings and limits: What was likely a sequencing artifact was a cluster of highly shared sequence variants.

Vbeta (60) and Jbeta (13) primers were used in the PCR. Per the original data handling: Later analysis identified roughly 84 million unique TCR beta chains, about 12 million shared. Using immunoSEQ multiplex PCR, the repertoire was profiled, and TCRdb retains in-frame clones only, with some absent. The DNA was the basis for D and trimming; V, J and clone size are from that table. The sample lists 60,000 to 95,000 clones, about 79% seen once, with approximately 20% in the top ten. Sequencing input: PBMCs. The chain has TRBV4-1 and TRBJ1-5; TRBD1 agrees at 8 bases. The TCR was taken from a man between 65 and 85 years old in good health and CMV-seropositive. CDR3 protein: CASSPLTGVRQPQHF. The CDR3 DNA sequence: TGCGCCAGCAGCCCTCTGACAGGGGTAAGGCAGCCCCAGCATTTT.